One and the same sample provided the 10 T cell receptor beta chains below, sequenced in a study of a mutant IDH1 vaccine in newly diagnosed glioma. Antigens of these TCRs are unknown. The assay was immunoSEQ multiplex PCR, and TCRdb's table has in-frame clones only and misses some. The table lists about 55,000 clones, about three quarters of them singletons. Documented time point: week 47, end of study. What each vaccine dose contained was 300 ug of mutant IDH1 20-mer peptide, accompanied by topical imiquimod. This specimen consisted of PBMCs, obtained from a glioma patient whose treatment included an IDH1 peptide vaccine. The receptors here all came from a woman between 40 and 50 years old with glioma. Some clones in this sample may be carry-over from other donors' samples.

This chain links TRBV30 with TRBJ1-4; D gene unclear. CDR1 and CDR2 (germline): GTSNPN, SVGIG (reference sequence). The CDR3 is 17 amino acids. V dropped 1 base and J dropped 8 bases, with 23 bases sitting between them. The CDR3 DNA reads TGTGCCTGGAGTGCCTCGAACGACTGGGTCCTTAAAGAAAAACTGTTTTTT. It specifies CAWSASNDWVLKEKLFF. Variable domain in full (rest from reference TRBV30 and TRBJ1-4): SQTIHQWPATLVQPVGSPLSLECTVEGTSNPNLYWYRQAAGRGLQLLFYSVGIGQISSEVPQNLSASRPQDRQFILSSKKLLLSDSGFYLCAWSASNDWVLKEKLFFGSGTQLSVL.

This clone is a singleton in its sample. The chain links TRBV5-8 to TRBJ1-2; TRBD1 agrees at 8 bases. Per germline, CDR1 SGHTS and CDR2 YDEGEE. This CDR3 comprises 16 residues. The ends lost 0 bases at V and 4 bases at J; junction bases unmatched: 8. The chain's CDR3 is CASSLDSGGDSYGYTF. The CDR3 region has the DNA TGTGCCAGCAGCTTGGATTCAGGGGGCGATAGCTATGGCTACACCTTC. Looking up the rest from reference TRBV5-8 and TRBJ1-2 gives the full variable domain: EAGVTQSPTHLIKTRGQQATLRCSPISGHTSVYWYQQALGLGLQFLLWYDEGEERNRGNFPPRFSGRQFPNYSSELNVNALELEDSALYLCASSLDSGGDSYGYTFGSGTRLTVV.

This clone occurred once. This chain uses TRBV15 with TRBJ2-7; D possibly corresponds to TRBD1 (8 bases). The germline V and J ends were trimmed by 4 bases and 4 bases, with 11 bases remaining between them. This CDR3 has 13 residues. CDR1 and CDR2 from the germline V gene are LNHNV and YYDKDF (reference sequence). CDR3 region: CATSIQGGYEQYF. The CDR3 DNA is TGTGCCACCAGCATACAGGGGGGGTACGAGCAGTACTTC.

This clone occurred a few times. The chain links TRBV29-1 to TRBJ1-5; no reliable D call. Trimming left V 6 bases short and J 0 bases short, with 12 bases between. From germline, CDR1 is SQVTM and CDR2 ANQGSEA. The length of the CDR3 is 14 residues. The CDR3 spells CSVVRGDSNQPQHF. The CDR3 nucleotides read TGCAGCGTCGTGCGTGGGGATAGCAATCAGCCCCAGCATTTT.

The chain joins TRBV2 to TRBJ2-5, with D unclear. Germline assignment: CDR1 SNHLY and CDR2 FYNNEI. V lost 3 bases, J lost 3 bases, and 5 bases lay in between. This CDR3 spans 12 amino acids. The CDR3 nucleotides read TGTGCCAGCAGTGAGCAGGAAGAGACCCAGTACTTC. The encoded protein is CASSEQEETQYF.

In DNA form, the CDR3 reads TGTGCCAGTAGGAACCTCGGGACAGGGGCTGGAAACACCATATATTTT. The encoded protein is CASRNLGTGAGNTIYF. V gene TRBV2 combines with J gene TRBJ1-3, with 10 bases aligning to TRBD1. V lost 9 bases and J lost 2; bases outside the gene matches: 10. The germline gives CDR1 SNHLY, CDR2 FYNNEI. This CDR3 is built from 16 residues.

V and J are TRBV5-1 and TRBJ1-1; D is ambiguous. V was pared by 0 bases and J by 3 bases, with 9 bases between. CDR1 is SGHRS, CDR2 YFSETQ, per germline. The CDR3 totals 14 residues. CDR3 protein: CASSLEGQYTEAFF. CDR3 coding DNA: TGCGCCAGCAGCTTGGAGGGCCAGTACACTGAAGCTTTCTTT.

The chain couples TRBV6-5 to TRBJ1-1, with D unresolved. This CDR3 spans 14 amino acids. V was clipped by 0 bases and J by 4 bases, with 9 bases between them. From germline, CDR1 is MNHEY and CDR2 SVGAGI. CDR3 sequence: CASSYSKVSTEAFF. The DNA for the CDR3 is TGTGCCAGCAGTTACTCGAAAGTAAGCACTGAAGCTTTCTTT.

This chain's CDR3 is CASSLGGGGQPQHF. The CDR3 coding sequence is TGTGCCAGCAGCTTAGGGGGCGGGGGTCAGCCCCAGCATTTT. The genes are TRBV7-2 and TRBJ1-5, with D tentatively TRBD1 (5 bases). Germline V gene data show CDR1 as SGHTA and CDR2 as FQGNSA. Trimming removed 1 base at V and 6 bases at J, with 10 bases between. The CDR3 length is 14 residues.

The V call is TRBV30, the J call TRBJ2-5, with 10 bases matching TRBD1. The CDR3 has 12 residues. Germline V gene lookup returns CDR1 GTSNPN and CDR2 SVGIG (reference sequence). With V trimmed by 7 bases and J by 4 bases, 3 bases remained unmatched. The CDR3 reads CALDRGGETQYF. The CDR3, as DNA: TGTGCCTTGGACAGGGGGGGAGAGACCCAGTACTTC.